This TCR beta chain was captured in a study of T cell changes during pregnancy in multiple sclerosis. There are 14 residues in the CDR3. Germline values: CDR1 SGHDT, CDR2 YYEEEE. V lost 4 bases to trimming and J lost 4 bases, with 12 bases between them. Using immunoSEQ multiplex PCR, the repertoire was profiled, and TCRdb retains in-frame clones only, with some absent. The table shows some 87,000 clones, with approximately 92% occurring only once. The V and J genes are TRBV5-6 and TRBJ1-3, with D possibly TRBD1 on 6 matching bases. This clonotype originated in a female donor with multiple sclerosis, enrolled in a pregnancy study. Sequencing was performed on peripheral blood, taken in the first trimester of pregnancy. The DNA of the CDR3 is TGTGCCAGCAGCCTCCGGACAGTCGGAAACACCATATATTTT. Its protein is CASSLRTVGNTIYF.